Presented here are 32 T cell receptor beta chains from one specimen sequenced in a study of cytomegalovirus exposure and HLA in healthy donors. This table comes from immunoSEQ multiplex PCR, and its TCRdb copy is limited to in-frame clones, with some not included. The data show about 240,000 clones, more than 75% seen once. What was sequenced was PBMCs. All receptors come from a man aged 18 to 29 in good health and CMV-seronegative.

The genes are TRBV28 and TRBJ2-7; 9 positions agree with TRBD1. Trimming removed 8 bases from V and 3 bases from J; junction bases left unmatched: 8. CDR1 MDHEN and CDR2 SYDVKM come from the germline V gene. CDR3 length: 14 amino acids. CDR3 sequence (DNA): TGTGCCAGCCTTGGGACAGGGCTCAGCTACGAGCAGTACTTC. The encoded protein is CASLGTGLSYEQYF.

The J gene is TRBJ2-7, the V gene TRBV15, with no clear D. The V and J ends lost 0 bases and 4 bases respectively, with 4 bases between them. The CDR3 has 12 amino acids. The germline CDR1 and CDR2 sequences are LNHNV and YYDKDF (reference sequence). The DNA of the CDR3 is TGTGCCACCAGCAGAGATTATTACGAGCAGTACTTC. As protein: CATSRDYYEQYF.

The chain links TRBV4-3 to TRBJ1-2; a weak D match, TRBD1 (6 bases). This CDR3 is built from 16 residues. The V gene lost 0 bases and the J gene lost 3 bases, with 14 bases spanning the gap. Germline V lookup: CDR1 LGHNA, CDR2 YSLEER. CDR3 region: CASSQDSSGVYYGYTF. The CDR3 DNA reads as TGCGCCAGCAGCCAAGATTCATCAGGGGTATACTATGGCTACACCTTC.

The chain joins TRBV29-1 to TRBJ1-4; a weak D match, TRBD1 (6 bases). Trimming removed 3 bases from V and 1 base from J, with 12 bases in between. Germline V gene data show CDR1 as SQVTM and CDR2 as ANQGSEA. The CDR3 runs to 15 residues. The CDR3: CSVERGGRTNEKLFF. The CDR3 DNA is TGCAGCGTTGAGAGGGGGGGGCGAACTAATGAAAAACTGTTTTTT.

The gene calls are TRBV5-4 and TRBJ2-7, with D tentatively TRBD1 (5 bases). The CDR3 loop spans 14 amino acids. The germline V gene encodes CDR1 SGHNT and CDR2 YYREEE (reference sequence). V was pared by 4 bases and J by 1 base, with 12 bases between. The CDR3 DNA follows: TGTGCCAGCAGCCGACAGTCCAGTTCCTACGAGCAGTACTTC. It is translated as CASSRQSSSYEQYF.

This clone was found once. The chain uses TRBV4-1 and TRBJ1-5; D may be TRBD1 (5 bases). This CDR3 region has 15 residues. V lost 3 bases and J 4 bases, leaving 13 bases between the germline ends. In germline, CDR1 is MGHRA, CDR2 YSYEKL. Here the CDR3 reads CASSHIQAENQPQHF. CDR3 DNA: TGCGCCAGCAGCCACATACAGGCGGAAAATCAGCCCCAGCATTTT.

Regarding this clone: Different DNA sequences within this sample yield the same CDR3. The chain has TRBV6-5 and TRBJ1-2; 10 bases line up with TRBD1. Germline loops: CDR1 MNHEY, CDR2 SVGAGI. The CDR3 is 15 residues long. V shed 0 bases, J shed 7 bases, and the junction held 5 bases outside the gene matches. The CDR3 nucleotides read TGTGCCAGCAGTTACTCACGGACAGGGGGTTCTGGCTACACCTTC. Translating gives CASSYSRTGGSGYTF.

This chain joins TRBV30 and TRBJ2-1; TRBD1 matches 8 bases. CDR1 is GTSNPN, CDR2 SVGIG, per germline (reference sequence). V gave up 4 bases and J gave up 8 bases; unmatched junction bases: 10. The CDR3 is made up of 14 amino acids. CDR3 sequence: CAWTGTGVWDEQFF. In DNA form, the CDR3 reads TGTGCCTGGACTGGGACAGGAGTCTGGGATGAGCAGTTCTTC. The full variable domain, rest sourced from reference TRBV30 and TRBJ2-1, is SQTIHQWPATLVQPVGSPLSLECTVEGTSNPNLYWYRQAAGRGLQLLFYSVGIGQISSEVPQNLSASRPQDRQFILSSKKLLLSDSGFYLCAWTGTGVWDEQFFGPGTRLTVL.

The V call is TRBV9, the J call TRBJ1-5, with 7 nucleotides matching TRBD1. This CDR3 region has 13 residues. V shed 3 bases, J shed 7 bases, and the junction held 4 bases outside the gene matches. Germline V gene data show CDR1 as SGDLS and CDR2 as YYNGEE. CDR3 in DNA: TGTGCCAGCAGCGGAACAGGGGAACAGCCCCAGCATTTT. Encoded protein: CASSGTGEQPQHF.

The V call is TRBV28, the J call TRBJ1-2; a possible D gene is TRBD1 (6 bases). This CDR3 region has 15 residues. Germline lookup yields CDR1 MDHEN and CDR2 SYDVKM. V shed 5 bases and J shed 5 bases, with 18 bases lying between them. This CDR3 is CASSIPSGGGYGYTF. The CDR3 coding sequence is TGTGCCAGCAGTATCCCATCGGGGGGCGGATATGGCTACACCTTC.

This CDR3 reads CASSPHMEGNTEAFF. In nucleotides, the CDR3 is TGTGCCAGCAGTCCCCACATGGAGGGGAACACTGAAGCTTTCTTT. The chain is built from TRBV28 and TRBJ1-1; D remains ambiguous. This CDR3 is built from 15 residues. The V end was cut by 5 bases, the J end by 1 base, with 14 bases between. Germline V gene lookup returns CDR1 MDHEN and CDR2 SYDVKM.

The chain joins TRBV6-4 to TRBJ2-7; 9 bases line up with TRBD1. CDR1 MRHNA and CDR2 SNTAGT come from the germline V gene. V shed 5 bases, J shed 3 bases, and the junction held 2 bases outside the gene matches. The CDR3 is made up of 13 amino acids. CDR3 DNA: TGTGCCAGCAGTAAGGGACAGGGCTACGAGCAGTACTTC. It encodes CASSKGQGYEQYF.

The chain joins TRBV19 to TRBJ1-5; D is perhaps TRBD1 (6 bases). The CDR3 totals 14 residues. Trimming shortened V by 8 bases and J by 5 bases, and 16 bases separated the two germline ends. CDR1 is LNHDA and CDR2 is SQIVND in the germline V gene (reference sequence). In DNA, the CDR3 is TGTGCCAGTGGGACACAGGGTTACGATCAGCCCCAGCATTTT. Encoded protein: CASGTQGYDQPQHF. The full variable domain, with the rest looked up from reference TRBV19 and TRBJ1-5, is DGGITQSPKYLFRKEGQNVTLSCEQNLNHDAMYWYRQDPGQGLRLIYYSQIVNDFQKGDIAEGYSVSREKKESFPLTVTSAQKNPTAFYLCASGTQGYDQPQHFGDGTRLSIL.

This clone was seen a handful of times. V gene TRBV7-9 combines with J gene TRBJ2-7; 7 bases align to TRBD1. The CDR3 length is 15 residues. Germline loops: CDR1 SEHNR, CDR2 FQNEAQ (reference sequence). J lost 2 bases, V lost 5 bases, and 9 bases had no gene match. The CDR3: CASSLLPGTAYEQYF. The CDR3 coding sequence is TGTGCCAGCAGCCTCCTCCCCGGGACAGCCTACGAGCAGTACTTC.

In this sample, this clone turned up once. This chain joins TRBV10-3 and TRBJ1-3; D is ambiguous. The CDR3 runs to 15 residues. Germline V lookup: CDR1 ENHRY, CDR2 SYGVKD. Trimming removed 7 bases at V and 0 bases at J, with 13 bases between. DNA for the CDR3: TGTGCCATCAAGGTGGGCAGGTCCTCTGGAAACACCATATATTTT. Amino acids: CAIKVGRSSGNTIYF.

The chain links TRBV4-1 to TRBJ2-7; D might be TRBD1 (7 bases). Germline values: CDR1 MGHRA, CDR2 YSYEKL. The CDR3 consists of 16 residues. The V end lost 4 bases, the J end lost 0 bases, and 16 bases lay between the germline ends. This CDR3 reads CASSLGQGGHSYEQYF. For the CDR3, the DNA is TGCGCCAGCAGCCTCGGCCAGGGGGGCCACTCCTACGAGCAGTACTTC.

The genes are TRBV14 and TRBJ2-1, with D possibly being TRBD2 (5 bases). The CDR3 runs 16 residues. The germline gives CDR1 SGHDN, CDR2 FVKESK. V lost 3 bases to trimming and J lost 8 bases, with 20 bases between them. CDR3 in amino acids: CASSQRQGGYLYEQFF. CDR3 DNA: TGTGCCAGCAGCCAGAGACAAGGAGGCTACTTATATGAGCAGTTCTTC.

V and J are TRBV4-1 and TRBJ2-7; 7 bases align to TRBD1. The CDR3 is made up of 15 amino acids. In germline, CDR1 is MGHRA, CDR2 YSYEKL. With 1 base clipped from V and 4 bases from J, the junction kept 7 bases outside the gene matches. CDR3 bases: TGCGCCAGCAGCCAAGGAGCCGGGACAGCGTACGAGCAGTACTTC. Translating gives CASSQGAGTAYEQYF.

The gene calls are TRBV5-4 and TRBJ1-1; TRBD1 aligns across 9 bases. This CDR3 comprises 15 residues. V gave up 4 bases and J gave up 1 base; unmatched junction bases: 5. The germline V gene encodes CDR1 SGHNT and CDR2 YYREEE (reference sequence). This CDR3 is CASSIGQGTNTEAFF. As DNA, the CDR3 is TGTGCCAGCAGCATAGGACAGGGGACGAACACTGAAGCTTTCTTT.

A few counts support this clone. The CDR3: CASSLRRGDQPQHF. CDR3 sequence (DNA): TGTGCCAGCAGTCTACGACGGGGAGACCAGCCCCAGCATTTT. This chain uses TRBV7-8 with TRBJ1-5; no definite D call. The CDR3 has 14 residues. With 6 bases removed from V and 7 bases from J, the gap between germline ends came to 16 bases. Germline-derived CDR1 and CDR2 are SGHVS and FQNEAQ. The full variable domain, rest sourced from reference TRBV7-8 and TRBJ1-5, is GAGVSQSPRYKVAKRGQDVALRCDPISGHVSLFWYQQALGQGPEFLTYFQNEAQLDKSGLPSDRFFAERPEGSVSTLKIQRTQQEDSAVYLCASSLRRGDQPQHFGDGTRLSIL.

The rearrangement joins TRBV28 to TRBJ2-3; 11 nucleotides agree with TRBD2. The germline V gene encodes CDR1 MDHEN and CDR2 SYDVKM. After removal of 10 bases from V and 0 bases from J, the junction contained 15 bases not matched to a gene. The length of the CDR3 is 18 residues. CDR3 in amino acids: CAISPGGLAASSTDTQYF. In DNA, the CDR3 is TGTGCCATCAGCCCCGGGGGACTAGCGGCCTCTAGCACAGATACGCAGTATTTT.

The CDR3 DNA reads as TGTGCCAGCTCACCGGGCCACCAAGAGACCCAGTACTTC. Translating it yields CASSPGHQETQYF. The V and J genes are TRBV18 and TRBJ2-5; no definite D call. The V and J ends lost 3 bases and 0 bases respectively, with 5 bases between them. The CDR3 totals 13 residues. Germline V CDR1 and CDR2: KGHSH, LQKENI.

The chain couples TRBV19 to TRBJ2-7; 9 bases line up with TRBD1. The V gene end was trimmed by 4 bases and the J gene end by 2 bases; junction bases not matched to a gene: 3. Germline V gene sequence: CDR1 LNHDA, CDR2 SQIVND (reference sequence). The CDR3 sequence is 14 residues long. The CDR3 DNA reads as TGTGCCAGTAGTAGTCGGGACAGGGCCTACGAGCAGTACTTC. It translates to CASSSRDRAYEQYF.

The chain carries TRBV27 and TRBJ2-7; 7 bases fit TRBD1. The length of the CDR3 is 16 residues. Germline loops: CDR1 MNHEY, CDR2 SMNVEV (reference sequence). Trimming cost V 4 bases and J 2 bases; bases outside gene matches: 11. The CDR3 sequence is CASSSPGQTNAYEQYF. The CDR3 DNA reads TGTGCCAGCAGTTCCCCGGGACAGACAAATGCCTACGAGCAGTACTTC.

The CDR3 here is CASSESAGPPVGEQYF. Here the CDR3 DNA reads TGCGCCAGCAGTGAGTCCGCGGGACCCCCAGTTGGCGAGCAGTACTTC. V gene TRBV10-1 combines with J gene TRBJ2-7; D is possibly TRBD2 (6 bases). V was clipped by 0 bases and J by 6 bases, with 18 bases between them. Germline V lookup: CDR1 WNHNN, CDR2 SYGVQD (reference sequence). The CDR3 totals 16 residues.

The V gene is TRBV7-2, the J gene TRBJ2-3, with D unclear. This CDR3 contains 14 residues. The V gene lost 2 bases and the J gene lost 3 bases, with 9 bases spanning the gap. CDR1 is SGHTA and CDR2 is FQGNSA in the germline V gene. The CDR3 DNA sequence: TGTGCCAGCAGCTTATATCCTAAGACAGATACGCAGTATTTT. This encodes CASSLYPKTDTQYF.

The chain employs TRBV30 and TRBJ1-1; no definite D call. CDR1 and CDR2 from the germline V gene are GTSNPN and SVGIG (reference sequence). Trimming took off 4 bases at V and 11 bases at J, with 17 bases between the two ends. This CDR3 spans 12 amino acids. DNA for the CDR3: TGTGCCTGGACCCGACACACTGGGTGGGCTTTCTTT. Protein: CAWTRHTGWAFF.

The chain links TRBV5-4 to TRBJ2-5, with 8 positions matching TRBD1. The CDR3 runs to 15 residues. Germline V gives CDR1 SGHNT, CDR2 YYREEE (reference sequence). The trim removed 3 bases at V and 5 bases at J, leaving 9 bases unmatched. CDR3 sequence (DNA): TGTGCCAGCAGCTCAGGACAGGGAAGTATGGAGACCCAGTACTTC. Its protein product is CASSSGQGSMETQYF. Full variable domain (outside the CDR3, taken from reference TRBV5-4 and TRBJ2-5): ETGVTQSPTHLIKTRGQQVTLRCSSQSGHNTVSWYQQALGQGPQFIFQYYREEENGRGNFPPRFSGLQFPNYSSELNVNALELDDSALYLCASSSGQGSMETQYFGPGTRLLVL.

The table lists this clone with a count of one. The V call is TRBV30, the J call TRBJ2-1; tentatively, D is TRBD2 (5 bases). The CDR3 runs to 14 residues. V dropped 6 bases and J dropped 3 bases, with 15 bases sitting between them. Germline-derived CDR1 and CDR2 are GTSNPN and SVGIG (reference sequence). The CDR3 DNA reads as TGTGCCTGCCTGAGGGCAGATTACTACAATGAGCAGTTCTTC. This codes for CACLRADYYNEQFF.

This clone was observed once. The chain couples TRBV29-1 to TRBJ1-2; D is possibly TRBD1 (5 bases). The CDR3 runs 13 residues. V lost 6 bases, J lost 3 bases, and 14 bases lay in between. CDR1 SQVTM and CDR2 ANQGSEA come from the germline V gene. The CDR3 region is CSVENQGDYGYTF. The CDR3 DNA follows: TGCAGCGTCGAGAATCAGGGCGACTATGGCTACACCTTC.

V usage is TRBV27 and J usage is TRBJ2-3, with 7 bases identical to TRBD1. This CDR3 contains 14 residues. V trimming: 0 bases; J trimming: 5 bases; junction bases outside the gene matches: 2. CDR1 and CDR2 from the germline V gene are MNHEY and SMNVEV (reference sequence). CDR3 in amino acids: CASSLSRDRDTQYF. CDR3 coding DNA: TGTGCCAGCAGTTTATCCAGGGACAGAGATACGCAGTATTTT.

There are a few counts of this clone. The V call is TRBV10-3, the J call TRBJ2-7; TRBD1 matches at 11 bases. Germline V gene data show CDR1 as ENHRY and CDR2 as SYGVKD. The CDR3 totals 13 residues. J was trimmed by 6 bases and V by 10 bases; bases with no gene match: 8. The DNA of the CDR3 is TGTGCCACCGACGGGACAGGGGGTTCCGAGCAGTACTTC. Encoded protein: CATDGTGGSEQYF.